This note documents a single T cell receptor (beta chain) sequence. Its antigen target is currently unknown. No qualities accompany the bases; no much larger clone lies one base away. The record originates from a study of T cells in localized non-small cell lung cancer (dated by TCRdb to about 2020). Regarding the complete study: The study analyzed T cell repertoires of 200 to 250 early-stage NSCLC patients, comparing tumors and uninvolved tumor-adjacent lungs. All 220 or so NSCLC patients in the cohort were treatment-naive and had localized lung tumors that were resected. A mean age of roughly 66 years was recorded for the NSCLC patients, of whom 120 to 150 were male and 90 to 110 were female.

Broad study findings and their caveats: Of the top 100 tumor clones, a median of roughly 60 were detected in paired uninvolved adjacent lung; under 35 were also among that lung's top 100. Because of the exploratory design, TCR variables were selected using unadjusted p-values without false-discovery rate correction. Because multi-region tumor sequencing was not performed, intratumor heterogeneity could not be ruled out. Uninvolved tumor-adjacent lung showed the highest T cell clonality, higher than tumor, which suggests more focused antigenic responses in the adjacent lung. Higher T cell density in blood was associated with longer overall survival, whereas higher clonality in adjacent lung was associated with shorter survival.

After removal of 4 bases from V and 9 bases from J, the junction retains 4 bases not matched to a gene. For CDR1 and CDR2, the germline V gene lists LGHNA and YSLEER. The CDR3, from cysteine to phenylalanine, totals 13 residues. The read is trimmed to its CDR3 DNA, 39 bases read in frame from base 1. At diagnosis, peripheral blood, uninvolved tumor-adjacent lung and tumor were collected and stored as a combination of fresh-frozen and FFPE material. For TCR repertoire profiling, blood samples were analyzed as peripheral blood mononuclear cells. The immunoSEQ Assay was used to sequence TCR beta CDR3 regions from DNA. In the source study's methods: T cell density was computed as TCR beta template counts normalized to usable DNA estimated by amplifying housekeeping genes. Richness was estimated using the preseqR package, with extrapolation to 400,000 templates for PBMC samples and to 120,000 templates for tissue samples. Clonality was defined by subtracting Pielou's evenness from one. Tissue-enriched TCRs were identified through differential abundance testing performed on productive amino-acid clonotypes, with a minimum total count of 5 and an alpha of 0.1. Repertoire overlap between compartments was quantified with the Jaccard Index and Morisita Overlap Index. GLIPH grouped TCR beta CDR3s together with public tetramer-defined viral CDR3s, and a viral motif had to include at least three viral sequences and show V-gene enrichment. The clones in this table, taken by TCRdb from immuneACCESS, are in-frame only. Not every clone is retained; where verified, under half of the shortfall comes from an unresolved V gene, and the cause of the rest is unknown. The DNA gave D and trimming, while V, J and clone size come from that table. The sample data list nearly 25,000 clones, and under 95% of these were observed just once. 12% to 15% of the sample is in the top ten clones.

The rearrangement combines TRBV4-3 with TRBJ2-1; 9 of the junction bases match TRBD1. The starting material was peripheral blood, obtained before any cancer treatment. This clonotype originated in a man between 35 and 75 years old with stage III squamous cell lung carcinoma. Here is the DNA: TGCGCCAGCAGCCGGCGGACAGGGGTTGAGCAGTTCTTC. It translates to CASSRRTGVEQFF.